This T cell receptor beta chain is from a study of immune heterogeneity within non-small cell lung tumors. The study, taken as a whole, reports: With an R of approximately 0.32, local T-cell clonality correlated moderately but significantly with local tumor mutational burden.

This CDR3 is 16 amino acids long. CDR1 and CDR2 (germline): MNHNS, SASEGT. A multiplex PCR containing 32 V primers and 13 J primers was used to amplify TCR beta CDR3. One entry per CDR3 protein results from TCRdb running MiXCR on the multiplex PCR reads. The sample lists over 12,000 distinct CDR3 sequences, roughly 30% seen once, with 5% to 5.5% in the top ten. With respect to this clonotype: Its antigen is not known. It may be a read error: a sequence one base away is much more abundant.

Genomic DNA extracted from bulk tumor tissue served as template. A total of 550 to 650 ng was used per sample. Every primary tumor yielded several biopsies, spaced far apart, that were taken during surgery. Those enrolled were patients newly diagnosed with untreated non-small cell lung cancer and undergoing curative surgery. The specimen was lung tumor tissue. J is TRBJ2-3 and V is TRBV6-1; perhaps TRBD1 as D (6 bases). The clonotype originates from a middle-aged man with non-small cell lung cancer. CDR3 nucleotide sequence: TGTGACAGCAGGACCCGGGACACATCCACCTCAGATACGCAGTATTTT. It codes for CDSRTRDTSTSDTQYF.